The present entry profiles one T cell receptor (beta chain) with its context. The germline V and J ends were trimmed by 7 bases and 1 base, with 10 bases remaining between them. CDR3 length equals 13 residues. The germline V gene encodes CDR1 MDHEN and CDR2 SYDVKM. The donors comprised healthy bone marrow donors. The data stem from a study of cytomegalovirus exposure and HLA in healthy donors. The PCR had 60 Vbeta and 13 Jbeta primers. Produced via immunoSEQ multiplex PCR; TCRdb's table is partial and in-frame only. The sample gives about 60,000 clones, approximately 87% of which show up once; roughly 1.5% is in the top ten.

The clonotype was recovered from a young man in good health and CMV-seronegative. The chain combines TRBV28 with TRBJ2-5; D unresolved. The source material was PBMCs. CDR3 nucleotide sequence: TGTGCCAGCAAACTGCTTCTCCAAGAGACCCAGTACTTC. The encoded protein is CASKLLLQETQYF.